This T cell receptor (beta chain) was identified during a study of radiotherapy plus CTLA-4 blockade in lung cancer. TCRdb's copy holds only in-frame clones and misses some; the assay was immunoSEQ multiplex PCR. The table records about 32,000 clones, approximately 89% of them present only once. Study conclusions and caveats: After treatment with radiotherapy plus ipilimumab, TCR clones that came from the tumor expanded in blood. According to reports, early shifts in blood T cell clones, alongside interferon-beta, forecast response most accurately.

Comment on this clone: Its antigen is not identified.

People whose metastatic non-small-cell lung cancer was chemo-refractory got focal radiation along with CTLA-4 blockade by ipilimumab. Germline CDR1 is MDHEN and CDR2 is SYDVKM. The V segment lost 6 bases and the J segment 2 bases; nucleotides outside the gene matches: 4. The CDR3 length is 14 residues. The TCR originated in a human donor with non-small cell lung cancer who had stable disease on radiotherapy plus ipilimumab. Sequencing used peripheral blood, obtained from a patient treated with radiotherapy plus ipilimumab. The chain carries TRBV28 and TRBJ2-5, with 9 bases identical to TRBD1. Here the CDR3 DNA reads TGTGCCAGCAGCCCGACAGGGGGTCAAGAGACCCAGTACTTC. It specifies CASSPTGGQETQYF. Full variable domain (outside the CDR3, taken from reference TRBV28 and TRBJ2-5): DVKVTQSSRYLVKRTGEKVFLECVQDMDHENMFWYRQDPGLGLRLIYFSYDVKMKEKGDIPEGYSVSREKKERFSLILESASTNQTSMYLCASSPTGGQETQYFGPGTRLLVL.